The entry that follows covers one TCR beta chain sequence. Antigen: not known. This sample was taken from a study of PD-1 blockade in classical Hodgkin lymphoma. The method was immunoSEQ multiplex PCR; TCRdb's version includes in-frame clones alone and lacks a portion of them. The sample shows 25,000 to 30,000 clones, 70% to 80% of them seen only once. Study-wide results and limits: Factors driving the repertoire differences, possibly disease activity or prior therapy, remain undefined.

Time point specified: cycle 4 day 1 (C4D1), after around six weeks of nivolumab. Every patient was affected by relapse after autologous stem cell transplantation, while exposure to brentuximab vedotin was not uniform. CD4+ T cells were purified from thawed PBMCs by magnetic negative selection. V was trimmed by 0 bases and J by 0 bases, leaving 13 bases between them. Germline V gives CDR1 MGHRA, CDR2 YSYEKL. The CDR3 consists of 17 residues. The chain is built from TRBV4-1 and TRBJ2-3; D uncertain. The sequences come from CD4+ T cells from blood, collected before the fourth cycle of nivolumab. This receptor was taken from a human donor with classical Hodgkin lymphoma. The CDR3 region is CASSQDSRQTSTDTQYF. CDR3 DNA sequence: TGCGCCAGCAGCCAAGATTCCCGCCAAACTAGCACAGATACGCAGTATTTT.